The clone carrying this T cell receptor (beta chain) was detected many times. The data were taken from a study of T cells after yellow fever vaccination. Germline CDR1 and CDR2: MDHEN and SYDVKM. The CDR3 totals 15 residues. The V gene end was trimmed by 5 bases and the J gene end by 4 bases; junction bases not matched to a gene: 6. By 5'RACE template switching, TCR cDNA was produced, with a universal primer site and UMIs added in the process. TCRdb passed the 5' RACE reads through MiXCR, listing each CDR3 protein once. Among 55,000 to 70,000 distinct CDR3 sequences listed, around 7% were seen once. This clonotype was obtained from a man aged 18 to 29 who received the YFV17D yellow fever vaccine. This chain connects TRBV28 to TRBJ1-5, with TRBD1 matching over 9 bases. The sequencing here drew on CD8+ T cells sorted from PBMCs, taken approximately 47 days after the first yellow fever vaccination. CDR3 region: CASSHRGQGNQPQHF. CDR3 coding DNA: TGTGCCAGCAGTCACAGGGGGCAAGGGAATCAGCCCCAGCATTTT. Supplemented by reference TRBV28 and TRBJ1-5, the full variable domain reads DVKVTQSSRYLVKRTGEKVFLECVQDMDHENMFWYRQDPGLGLRLIYFSYDVKMKEKGDIPEGYSVSREKKERFSLILESASTNQTSMYLCASSHRGQGNQPQHFGDGTRLSIL.